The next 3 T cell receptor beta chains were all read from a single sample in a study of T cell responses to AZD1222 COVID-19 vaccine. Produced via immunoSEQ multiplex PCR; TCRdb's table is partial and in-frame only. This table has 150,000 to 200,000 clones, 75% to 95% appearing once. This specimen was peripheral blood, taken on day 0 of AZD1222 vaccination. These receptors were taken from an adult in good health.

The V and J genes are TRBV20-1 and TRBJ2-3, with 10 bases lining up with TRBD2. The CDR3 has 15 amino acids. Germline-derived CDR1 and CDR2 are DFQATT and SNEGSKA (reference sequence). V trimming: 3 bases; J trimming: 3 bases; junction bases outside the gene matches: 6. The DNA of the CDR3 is TGCAGTGCTAGTGGATCTAGCGGGGGAACAGATACGCAGTATTTT. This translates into CSASGSSGGTDTQYF.

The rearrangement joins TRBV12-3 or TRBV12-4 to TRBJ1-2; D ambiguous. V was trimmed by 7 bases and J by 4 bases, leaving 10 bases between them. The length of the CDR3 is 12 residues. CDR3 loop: CASTEGGYGYTF. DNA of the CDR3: TGTGCCAGCACCGAGGGTGGCTATGGCTACACCTTC.

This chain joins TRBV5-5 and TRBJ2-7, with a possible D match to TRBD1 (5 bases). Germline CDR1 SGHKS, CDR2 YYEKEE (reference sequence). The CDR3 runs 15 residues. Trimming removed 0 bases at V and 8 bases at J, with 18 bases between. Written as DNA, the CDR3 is TGTGCCAGCAGCTTGGACAGGACCTACCAGCCCCAGCAGTACTTC. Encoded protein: CASSLDRTYQPQQYF.